A single T cell receptor (beta chain) is shown here with its context. Its antigen specificity is not known. There are no base qualities to consult, and no much larger clone falls within one base. This entry comes from a study of patients and donors after allogeneic stem cell transplantation (dated by TCRdb to the early 2020s). Libraries came from RT-PCR. TCRdb lists the instrument as NextSeq 550. Using fastp trimming at Q25 and MiXCR clonotype assembly, TCRdb reanalyzed the public sequencing data and kept in-frame beta chains. Entries that share a CDR3 protein sequence are merged under the most common genes and DNA. The sample contains about 160,000 distinct CDR3 sequences, roughly 30% of them found a single time. Of the sample, 3.2% is held by the ten largest clones. Reading from cysteine to phenylalanine, the CDR3 counts 15 amino acids. This entry keeps only the CDR3 DNA: 45 bases, framed from base 1. Trimming at the junction amounts to 7 bases on V and 1 base on J, and the germline ends lie 14 bases apart. CDR1 SGHVS and CDR2 FQNEAQ were looked up in the germline V gene.

The rearranged chain carries TRBV7-8 and TRBJ2-1; a confident D gene designation cannot be given. This receptor was obtained from a human donor who was either an allogeneic HSCT recipient or a stem cell or donor lymphocyte infusion donor (not recorded which). It is not recorded whose cells these are; they may come from a transplant donor. The sample comprised blood, either unsorted or a sorted T cell fraction (not recorded which). The DNA reads TGTGCCAGCACCCCAACCCGGGCGTCCTACAATGAGCAGTTCTTC. Its protein reads: CASTPTRASYNEQFF.